The rows below give T cell receptor beta chains drawn from one sample of a study of T-cell memory formation after mild COVID-19. A single record per CDR3 protein comes from TCRdb applying MiXCR to the 5' RACE reads. The sample records hundreds of thousands of distinct CDR3 sequences, roughly 25% being singletons. The sample consisted of PBMCs or a T cell subset sorted from them (not recorded which). Receptor source: an adult woman who had mild COVID-19 (a few samples of this study predate the infection). Cell type and time point are not known. Both conserved end residues are trimmed from each CDR3. The order of the fields is J gene, V gene, CDR3 protein.

TRBJ1-1	TRBV4-1	ASSQERAGTEAF
TRBJ2-2	TRBV30	AWSVRGDWTGELF
TRBJ2-7	TRBV29-1	SVAPQGSSYEQY
TRBJ1-2	TRBV12-3/TRBV12-4	ASSPDSYGYT
TRBJ2-3	TRBV4-2	ASSRGLAEPDTQY
TRBJ2-4	TRBV14	ASSFLGAPENIQY
TRBJ2-7	TRBV15	ATSRAGFGYEQY
TRBJ2-5	TRBV7-9	ASSLGGVLVQETQY
TRBJ1-1	TRBV7-8	ASSSTLPRNTEAF
TRBJ2-1	TRBV12-3/TRBV12-4	ASSLGQRDRLV
TRBJ1-1	TRBV3-1	ASSQASRYTEAF
TRBJ2-1	TRBV5-6	ASSSSDRGLEQF
TRBJ1-1	TRBV4-1	ASSQGYRAF
TRBJ2-3	TRBV2	ASSPDWTQIRTTDTQY
TRBJ2-5	TRBV10-3	AISESGTPQETQY
TRBJ2-7	TRBV12-3/TRBV12-4	ASTMGDLRAEQY
TRBJ2-7	TRBV5-5	ASSSRDTPSYEQY
TRBJ2-1	TRBV9	ASRGSGSSYNEQF
TRBJ1-1	TRBV20-1	SALQDRNTEAF
TRBJ2-5	TRBV7-8	ASSLDHEETQY
TRBJ2-1	TRBV24-1	ATSDLSGRAYNEQF
TRBJ2-7	TRBV10-3	AISDPRTAYEQY
TRBJ2-2	TRBV9	ASSGRAGATFTGELF
TRBJ2-7	TRBV27	ASTLRGGYYEQY
TRBJ2-5	TRBV12-3/TRBV12-4	ASSFEGEEETQY
TRBJ1-2	TRBV7-2	AIMTGPYGYT
TRBJ2-7	TRBV6-6	ASRAGTGASYEQY
TRBJ1-1	TRBV12-3/TRBV12-4	ASSAQENTEAF
TRBJ2-3	TRBV7-2	ASSLGVTDTQY
TRBJ2-3	TRBV5-1	ASSPAAISTDTQY
TRBJ1-3	TRBV7-9	ASSPGAGRVGQRNTIY
TRBJ2-1	TRBV6-1	ASTLQAGGPSVYNEQF
TRBJ2-7	TRBV5-1	ASNMGGRGEQQY
TRBJ2-2	TRBV7-2	ASSHGTTTGELF
TRBJ2-7	TRBV9	ASSVVERHYEQY
TRBJ1-2	TRBV9	ASSVYRSTSRTGAIDYGYT
TRBJ1-1	TRBV12-3/TRBV12-4	ASTQPRDRAMMNTEAF
TRBJ1-5	TRBV12-3/TRBV12-4	ASSFRPSQPQH
TRBJ1-5	TRBV19	ASRDRGPLPQH
TRBJ2-7	TRBV9	ASSVGVTGGRYEQY
TRBJ1-4	TRBV3-1	ASSQDSGTGGEKLF
TRBJ1-1	TRBV20-1	SAGAPEAF
TRBJ2-3	TRBV20-1	SAKRGPPTDTQY
TRBJ2-3	TRBV7-9	ASIPGPEDTQY
TRBJ2-3	TRBV24-1	ATSEPSTDTQY